This T cell receptor beta chain was recovered during a study of shared clonotypes between healthy human individuals. Findings of the study overall: Rarefaction showed that sequencing of sorted subsets was incomplete (despite large depth).

200 to 250 ng DNA, tens of thousands of T cell genomes, went into each sorted-subset replicate PCR. The table came from immunoSEQ multiplex PCR; TCRdb's copy has only in-frame clones and leaves some out. This sample yields over a million clones, of which 98% are seen a single time; approximately 0.4% belongs to the top ten. The V end was cut by 3 bases, the J end by 9 bases, with 6 bases between. The germline CDR1 and CDR2 sequences are DFQATT and SNEGSKA (reference sequence). CDR3 length: 10 amino acids. Concerning this clone: The antigen is unknown.

None of the donors, who were healthy HIV-negative adults, had recently had acute infections or vaccinations. Researchers partitioned CD4+ cells into CD45RA+ naive and CD45RA-negative memory subsets. The sample consisted of naive CD4+ T cells sorted from blood. Sample subset: CD45RA+ positively selected. The receptor was isolated from a man aged 30-40 years in good health. The chain has TRBV20-1 and TRBJ2-1; D ambiguous. The CDR3, as DNA: TGCAGTGCTAGCTCACTTGAGCAGTTCTTC. Its translation is CSASSLEQFF.